What follows are 14 T cell receptor beta chains derived from one specimen sequenced in a study of blood T cell repertoires in COVID-19. TCRdb's table, derived via immunoSEQ multiplex PCR, lists solely in-frame clones and lacks some. The sample yields tens of thousands of clones, 80% to 90% seen once. The sample consisted of peripheral blood. These receptors all come from a woman in her 40s with acute or convalescent COVID-19.

The chain has TRBV5-1 and TRBJ2-7; 9 bases are a match to TRBD2. J was trimmed by 5 bases and V by 1 base; bases with no gene match: 4. The germline V gene has CDR1 SGHRS and CDR2 YFSETQ. There are 14 residues in the CDR3. The CDR3: CASSLPGTSNEQYF. CDR3 in DNA: TGCGCCAGCAGCTTGCCCGGGACTAGCAACGAGCAGTACTTC.

This rearrangement joins TRBV10-2 to TRBJ2-1; 8 bases are shared with TRBD1. V was clipped by 7 bases and J by 7 bases; unmatched bases: 12. CDR3 length equals 15 residues. Germline loops: CDR1 WSHSY, CDR2 SAAADI. The CDR3 region is CASTEGQGVFNEQFF. The CDR3 DNA is TGCGCCAGCACCGAAGGACAGGGAGTGTTTAATGAGCAGTTCTTC.

The V and J genes are TRBV5-4 and TRBJ1-2; the match to TRBD1 covers 9 bases. The germline V gene encodes CDR1 SGHNT and CDR2 YYREEE (reference sequence). V was clipped by 4 bases and J by 8 bases; unmatched bases: 9. The length of the CDR3 is 14 residues. For the CDR3, the DNA is TGTGCCAGCAGCCCGAGGGACAGGGTTTGGGGCTACACCTTC. Protein sequence: CASSPRDRVWGYTF.

The CDR3 DNA is TGCGCCAGCAGCTTGGCTTGGAATAACAGGGAAGCTTTCTTT. Translated, it gives CASSLAWNNREAFF. The V gene is TRBV5-1, the J gene TRBJ1-1, with D possibly matching TRBD1 (5 bases). V gave up 0 bases and J gave up 8 bases, with 14 bases separating them. Looked up from germline, CDR1 is SGHRS and CDR2 is YFSETQ. The length of the CDR3 is 14 residues.

This clone was found a few times. The chain combines TRBV28 with TRBJ1-2, with 8 bases fitting TRBD1. The V gene's germline CDR1 is MDHEN and CDR2 SYDVKM. V dropped 5 bases and J dropped 3; count of bases not matched to a gene: 2. CDR3 length equals 13 residues. CDR3 sequence (DNA): TGTGCCAGCAGTCCAGGGGGCCACTATGGCTACACCTTC. It codes for CASSPGGHYGYTF.

The chain is built from TRBV7-9 and TRBJ1-5; D unclear. The V and J ends lost 5 bases and 13 bases respectively, with 18 bases between them. CDR1 SEHNR and CDR2 FQNEAQ come from the germline V gene (reference sequence). CDR3 length: 13 residues. Written as DNA, the CDR3 is TGTGCCAGCAGCCCTCGGACGGAGAGGGTGCAGCATTTT. Translation gives CASSPRTERVQHF.

A few counts support this clone. This chain links TRBV9 with TRBJ2-1; D ambiguous. Germline lookup yields CDR1 SGDLS and CDR2 YYNGEE. The V end was cut by 4 bases, the J end by 8 bases, with 13 bases between. The CDR3 extends over 13 amino acids. The CDR3 loop is CASSPRPLDEQFF. The CDR3 DNA is TGTGCCAGCAGCCCCCGACCCCTAGATGAGCAGTTCTTC.

V and J are TRBV4-2 and TRBJ2-3; D gene uncertain. Germline lookup yields CDR1 LGHNA and CDR2 YNFKEQ. The V and J ends lost 1 base and 8 bases respectively, with 13 bases between them. CDR3 size: 14 residues. The CDR3 DNA sequence: TGTGCCAGCAGCCAAGGACCGACCCCGGGTACGCAGTATTTT. Protein sequence: CASSQGPTPGTQYF.

The chain joins TRBV5-6 to TRBJ2-7; 7 bases are a match to TRBD1. V was clipped by 3 bases and J by 0 bases; unmatched bases: 3. In germline, CDR1 is SGHDT, CDR2 YYEEEE. The CDR3 length is 14 residues. The CDR3 loop reads CASSYNRGSYEQYF. CDR3 nucleotide sequence: TGTGCCAGCAGCTACAACAGGGGCTCCTACGAGCAGTACTTC.

The V call is TRBV7-9, the J call TRBJ2-3, with 10 nucleotides matching TRBD2. Germline CDR1 SEHNR, CDR2 FQNEAQ (reference sequence). J was trimmed by 4 bases and V by 3 bases; bases with no gene match: 13. There are 18 residues in the CDR3. This CDR3 is CASSFPPLAGDPADTQYF. Here the CDR3 DNA reads TGTGCCAGCAGCTTTCCTCCCCTAGCGGGGGACCCCGCAGATACGCAGTATTTT.

The gene calls are TRBV5-4 and TRBJ2-5, with 8 bases matching TRBD1. With V trimmed by 4 bases and J by 2 bases, 7 bases remained unmatched. Germline values: CDR1 SGHNT, CDR2 YYREEE (reference sequence). The CDR3 has 15 amino acids. This chain's CDR3 is CASSMGQALQETQYF. The CDR3 nucleotides read TGTGCCAGCAGCATGGGACAGGCCCTGCAAGAGACCCAGTACTTC.

The rearrangement links TRBV7-2 to TRBJ1-1; 7 bases align to TRBD1. This CDR3 region has 13 residues. V shed 4 bases and J 7 bases; nucleotides not matched to a gene: 6. Germline V lookup: CDR1 SGHTA, CDR2 FQGNSA. CDR3 loop: CASSSRQGDEAFF. The CDR3 DNA is TGTGCCAGCAGCTCCAGGCAGGGGGATGAAGCTTTCTTT.

J is TRBJ1-5 and V is TRBV27, with 9 positions matching TRBD1. This CDR3 has 14 amino acids. From germline, CDR1 is MNHEY and CDR2 SMNVEV (reference sequence). J gave up 7 bases and V 0 bases, and 1 base lay outside the gene matches. For the CDR3, the DNA is TGTGCCAGCAGTTTATCGGGGACAGGGCAGCCCCAGCATTTT. Protein product: CASSLSGTGQPQHF.

The chain has TRBV13 and TRBJ2-7; TRBD2 is a possible D gene (6 bases). Per the germline V gene, CDR1 is PRHDT and CDR2 is FYEKMQ (reference sequence). The CDR3 covers 14 residues. Trimming took 3 bases from V and 6 from J, leaving 15 bases between them. CDR3 loop: CASSLEGVDGEQYF. DNA for the CDR3: TGTGCCAGCAGCTTGGAGGGAGTAGACGGCGAGCAGTACTTC.